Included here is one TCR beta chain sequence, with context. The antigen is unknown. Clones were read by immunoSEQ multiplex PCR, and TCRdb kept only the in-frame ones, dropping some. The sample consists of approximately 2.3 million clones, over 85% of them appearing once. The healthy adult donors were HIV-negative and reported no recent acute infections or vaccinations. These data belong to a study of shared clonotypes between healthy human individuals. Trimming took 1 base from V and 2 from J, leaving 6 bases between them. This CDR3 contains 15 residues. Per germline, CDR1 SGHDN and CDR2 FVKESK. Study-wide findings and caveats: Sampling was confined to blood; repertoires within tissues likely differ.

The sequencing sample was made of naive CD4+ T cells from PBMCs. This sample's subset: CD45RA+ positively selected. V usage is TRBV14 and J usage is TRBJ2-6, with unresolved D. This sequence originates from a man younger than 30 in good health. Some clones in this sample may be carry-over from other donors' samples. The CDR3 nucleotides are TGTGCCAGCAGCCAAGTCCTTACTGGGGCCAACGTCCTGACTTTC. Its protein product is CASSQVLTGANVLTF.